This is a list of T cell receptor beta chains from one sample in a study of Graves' ophthalmopathy and Graves' hyperthyroidism. MiXCR, applied by TCRdb to the multiplex PCR reads, yields one record per CDR3 protein. The table has 300,000 to 400,000 distinct CDR3 sequences, roughly a sixth seen once. Sequencing was performed on peripheral blood. These TCRs come from an adult man with Graves' ophthalmopathy. CDR3s include the opening cysteine and the closing phenylalanine or tryptophan. Fields, in order: J gene, clone size, D gene, V gene, CDR3 DNA, CDR3 protein. D genes are given only for firm matches. Clone size is given for some rows only: seen once, a few or many times, or a class if the clone is expanded.

TRBJ1-5,many,-,TRBV30,TGTGCCTGGAGCGAAGGAGGGGCCAGCAATCAGCCCCAGCATTTT,CAWSEGGASNQPQHF
TRBJ1-2,many,-,TRBV6-1,TGTGCCAGTATGAACCCCACAAGTCCATATGGCTACACCTTC,CASMNPTSPYGYTF
TRBJ2-5,-,TRBD1,TRBV20-1,TGCAGTGCTAGGGTTGTTCCCGGGACAGGGTTAGAGACCCAGTACTTC,CSARVVPGTGLETQYF
TRBJ1-1,many,-,TRBV2,TGTGCCAGCAGTGAAATGGGCAGGGGTAGCGGCACTGAAGCTTTCTTT,CASSEMGRGSGTEAFF
TRBJ2-5,many,-,TRBV24-1,TGTGCCACCAGTGATTTAGGGCAGCAAGAGACCCAGTACTTC,CATSDLGQQETQYF
TRBJ2-7,many,TRBD2,TRBV11-1,TGTGCCAGCATCAGTGACCGATCGGGGGGCTCCTACGAGCAGTACTTC,CASISDRSGGSYEQYF
TRBJ2-7,many,TRBD2,TRBV6-5,TGTGCCAGCAGTTACGCGGGGGGAATTTACTTC,CASSYAGGIYF
TRBJ2-4,many,-,TRBV7-9,TGTGCCAGCGGGTCCCACGACAAAAACATTCAGTACTTC,CASGSHDKNIQYF
TRBJ2-5,few,TRBD2,TRBV12-3/TRBV12-4,TGTGCCAGCAGTCCCCTTGGGGGGGGGGGAGAGACCCAGTACTTC,CASSPLGGGGETQYF
TRBJ1-5,many,-,TRBV7-8,TGTGCCAGCAGCCCCTCTTCCGTTCGAGATAGCAATCAGCCCCAGCATTTT,CASSPSSVRDSNQPQHF
TRBJ2-5,many,TRBD2,TRBV11-1,TGTGCCAGCAGCTCGAGACTAGCGGGAGGCGTAGGAGAGACCCAGTACTTC,CASSSRLAGGVGETQYF
TRBJ1-2,many,-,TRBV6-1,TGTGCCAGCAGTGAAGCGTTGCCAGGGCGGGGTGGCTACACCTTC,CASSEALPGRGGYTF
TRBJ1-5,many,-,TRBV20-1,TGCAGTGCTGATGACGGTGGCAATCAGCCCCAGCATTTT,CSADDGGNQPQHF
TRBJ1-5,many,TRBD1,TRBV4-2,TGTGCCAGCAGCCAGGAGTGGGGAAAGGGACAGCAGCCCCAGCATTTT,CASSQEWGKGQQPQHF
TRBJ1-2,many,-,TRBV4-1,TGCGCCAGCAGCCAAGAAGGTAGGCGGATAGATGGCTACACCTTC,CASSQEGRRIDGYTF
TRBJ2-5,many,TRBD2,TRBV20-1,TGCAGTGCTAGTCCCTATCCGAGGAGCGGGGGGCCAAAGACCCAGTACTTC,CSASPYPRSGGPKTQYF
TRBJ1-1,many,-,TRBV5-1,TGTGCCAGCAGCTTGGGGGGAAACACTGAAGCTTTCTTT,CASSLGGNTEAFF
TRBJ2-5,-,TRBD2,TRBV7-3,TGTGCCAGCAGCCAGACTAGCGGGGGGGCACAAGAGACCCAGTACTTC,CASSQTSGGAQETQYF
TRBJ2-7,many,-,TRBV13,TGTGCCAGCAGCGCCACTTTGGGGGACAACTACGAGCAGTACTTC,CASSATLGDNYEQYF
TRBJ1-2,many,-,TRBV12-3/TRBV12-4,TGTGCCAGCAAACCGGGGGGGAATTATGGCTACACCTTC,CASKPGGNYGYTF
TRBJ2-5,many,-,TRBV4-1,TGCGCCAGCGCTCGTCGGGGGGCGCTTGATCAAGAGACCCAGTACTTC,CASARRGALDQETQYF
TRBJ1-6,few,-,TRBV12-3/TRBV12-4,TGTGCCAGCAGTTTGGGGCAGGTGGTTCATTCACCCCTCCACTTT,CASSLGQVVHSPLHF
TRBJ2-5,many,-,TRBV7-9,TGTGCCAGCAGCTTTCAACAGGGTAGAGAGACCCAGTACTTC,CASSFQQGRETQYF
TRBJ2-7,many,-,TRBV12-3/TRBV12-4,TGTGCCAGCAGTTTAAGGGACGCTATATCCTACGAGCAGTACTTC,CASSLRDAISYEQYF
TRBJ1-5,many,TRBD1,TRBV20-1,TGCAGTGCTAGAGATCTTCGGACAGGGTACAATCAGCCCCAGCATTTT,CSARDLRTGYNQPQHF
TRBJ2-7,many,-,TRBV5-1,TGCGCCAGCAGCTTGGAAGTAGGGCAGGCTTTCTCCGAGCAGTACTTC,CASSLEVGQAFSEQYF